This TCR beta chain derives from a study of shared clonotypes between healthy human individuals (TCRdb year 2020). For the wider study: A few men and a couple of women, aged 18 to 49 years, made up the cohort. For each donor, CD4 naive and CD4 memory were each given three plates, CD8 naive was given two plates, and CD8 memory was given one plate. Blood TCR repertoires of roughly five healthy adults were deeply sequenced to estimate repertoire size and the extent of clonotype sharing between individuals. To increase sequencing depth and limit assay-specific biases, different laboratories used diverse techniques to prepare libraries and sequence TCR repertoires. Leukapheresis yielded between about 0.94 and 9 billion PBMCs per donor. What the research found in general, with its limitations: Based on pairwise subsampling, the degree of clonotype sharing among donors was expected to be affected by sequencing depth. Higher generation probabilities were observed for clonotypes shared by all four sorted-subset donors than for non-shared clonotypes. Incomplete sequencing was indicated by rarefaction of sorted-subset datasets, despite the large sequencing depth. When a few donors were compared, the shared fraction of clonotypes was 5% to 6.5% for naive CD4, approximately 3.5% for naive CD8, 2.3% for memory CD4, and 0.4% for memory CD8. Naive subsets generally had larger estimated clonotype richness than memory subsets. Because the study included a small number of donors, the genetic and exposure-history diversity represented was limited. Only blood was sampled, and tissue TCR repertoires likely differ from those in blood.

Ends trimmed: V by 3 bases, J by 7 bases; bases unmatched to a gene: 8. The cysteine opens and the phenylalanine closes a CDR3 of 15 amino acids. The only DNA kept is the CDR3, 45 bases in frame from the first base. CDR1 and CDR2, looked up from the germline V gene, are SGHAT and FQNNGV. In this sample, this clone turned up once. The antigen it binds to is not known. The sample holds no much larger clone one base away, and base qualities are not on file. The donors were healthy, HIV-negative adults with no recently reported acute infections or vaccinations. Every donor was a Caucasian adult living in Nashville, Tennessee, USA. CD4+ T cells were enriched by magnetic negative selection, after which naive cells were positively selected on CD45RA and the negative fraction was taken as the memory subset. After blood collection by leukapheresis, PBMCs were isolated using Ficoll-Histopaque density gradient centrifugation and then cryopreserved in the vapor phase of liquid nitrogen. Analytical flow cytometry was used to check the purity and quantity of each magnetically sorted T cell population. Genomic DNA was isolated from each sorted fraction and quantified by UV absorbance on a Nanodrop 2000c.

Using the deep immunoSEQ assay, multiplex PCR amplified TCR CDR3 regions from genomic DNA. Extracted genomic DNA from each cell subset was spread evenly across all wells of several immunoSEQ 96-well plates, with each plate serving as a replicate. For sorted subsets, approximately 0.2 ug of genomic DNA, equivalent to some 33,000 T cell genomes, went into each replicate PCR. The purified libraries were quantified using a Qubit 3.0 fluorometer, sized with a Bioanalyzer 2100, and then quantified again using the KAPA Library Quantification kit. A separate single-read 150-cycle Illumina NextSeq 550 flow cell was used to sequence each immunoSEQ 96-well plate. Under the source paper's analysis protocol: Because only junctional sequences without quality scores were contained in the immunoSEQ output, filtering matching that applied to full-length reads could not be performed. Sequences were annotated with PyIR, a Python wrapper for IgBLAST v1.9, using IMGT germline references to assign V/J genes and CDR3. Reads were removed for weak V/J assignments (E-value above 1e-6), missing CDR3, stop codons, out-of-frame junctions, or ambiguous translated residues. V3J clonotypes were defined as sequences sharing the same inferred V gene, J gene, and CDR3 amino acid sequence. The percentage overlap between two repertoires was calculated by dividing the number of shared unique clonotypes by the size of the smaller repertoire. RTK rarefaction, the Chao1 estimator, and Recon v2.1 estimates of unobserved clonotypes were used to assess repertoire richness. Generation probabilities were computed with OLGA for all TCRbeta clonotypes obtained by the gDNA method from several donors. Sourced from immuneACCESS, this table was stored by TCRdb with only in-frame sequences that have V and J called. A share of the clones is absent; for the studies checked, an unresolved V gene accounts for under half, and the remainder has no known explanation. Clone size and the V and J calls come from that table; the DNA yielded D and trimming. Across this sample there are 950,000 to 1,300,000 clones, with under 80% seen only once. Jointly, the top ten make up about 1.5% of the sample.

Sequencing was carried out using memory CD4+ T cells sorted from blood. The sample's cell subset or site label is to be understood as: CD45RA-negative fraction. The receptor's source is a man aged 18 to 35 in good health. The chain is assembled from TRBV11-2 and TRBJ2-2; 7 junctional bases match TRBD2. The DNA reads TGTGCCAGCAGCTTGGGCGGGGGAGTCCTCGGGGAGCTGTTTTTT. It encodes CASSLGGGVLGELFF.